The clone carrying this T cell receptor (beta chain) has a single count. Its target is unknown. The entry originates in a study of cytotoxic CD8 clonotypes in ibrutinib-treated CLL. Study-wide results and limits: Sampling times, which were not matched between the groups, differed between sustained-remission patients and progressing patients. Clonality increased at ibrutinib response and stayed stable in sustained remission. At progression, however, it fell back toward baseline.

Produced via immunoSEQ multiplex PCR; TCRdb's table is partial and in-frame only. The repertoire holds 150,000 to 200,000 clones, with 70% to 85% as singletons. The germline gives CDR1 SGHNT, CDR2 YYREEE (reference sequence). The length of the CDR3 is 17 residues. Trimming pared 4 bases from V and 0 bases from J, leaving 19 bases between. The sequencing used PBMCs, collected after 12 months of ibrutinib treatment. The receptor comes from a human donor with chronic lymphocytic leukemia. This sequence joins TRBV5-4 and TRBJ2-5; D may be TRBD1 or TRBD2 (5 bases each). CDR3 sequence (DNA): TGTGCCAGCAGCGCACGGGGCCCTGGATTGGACCAAGAGACCCAGTACTTC. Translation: CASSARGPGLDQETQYF. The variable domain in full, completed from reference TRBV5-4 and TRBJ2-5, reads ETGVTQSPTHLIKTRGQQVTLRCSSQSGHNTVSWYQQALGQGPQFIFQYYREEENGRGNFPPRFSGLQFPNYSSELNVNALELDDSALYLCASSARGPGLDQETQYFGPGTRLLVL.